This TCR beta chain originates from a study of cytotoxic CD8 clonotypes in ibrutinib-treated CLL. Turning to the study itself: Averaging across samples gave about 230,000 productive templates and roughly 90,000 productive rearrangements.

A 1 in 200,000 to 1 in 1 million T cell depth was the sequencing target. TCRdb's table, derived via immunoSEQ multiplex PCR, lists solely in-frame clones and lacks some. The data show 150,000 to 200,000 clones, around 70% seen once. Genomic DNA in an amount of approximately 1.9 micrograms was extracted from cryopreserved PBMCs and used for the preparation of TCR beta libraries. The CDR3 consists of 15 residues. The V gene end was trimmed by 5 bases and the J gene end by 5 bases; junction bases not matched to a gene: 7. CDR1 is MNHEY, CDR2 SMNVEV, per germline (reference sequence). The source material was PBMCs, sampled after 24 months of ibrutinib treatment. V usage is TRBV27 and J usage is TRBJ2-7; TRBD1 agrees at 12 bases. The clonotype comes from a human donor with chronic lymphocytic leukemia. The chain's CDR3 is CASSLGGQGANEQYF. The CDR3 DNA reads as TGTGCCAGCAGTCTAGGGGGACAGGGGGCCAACGAGCAGTACTTC.